These 24 T cell receptor beta chains were all obtained from the same sample, sequenced in a study of shared clonotypes between healthy human individuals. Clones were read by immunoSEQ multiplex PCR, and TCRdb kept only the in-frame ones, dropping some. The sample includes about 1.1 million clones, around three quarters of them seen just once. The material sequenced was memory CD4+ T cells from PBMCs. Subset specified: CD45RA-negative fraction. These receptors came from a man between 18 and 35 years old in good health. Some clones in this sample may be carry-over from other donors' samples.

This clone was counted a single time. The chain combines TRBV2 with TRBJ2-7, with no clear D. V lost 9 bases and J lost 2, with 14 bases in between. From germline, CDR1 is SNHLY and CDR2 FYNNEI. The length of the CDR3 is 13 residues. CDR3 loop: CARSQGVAYEQYF. CDR3 DNA sequence: TGTGCCAGAAGCCAAGGTGTCGCCTACGAGCAGTACTTC.

This chain connects TRBV7-3 to TRBJ2-1, with D perhaps matching TRBD1 (6 bases). Trimming shortened V by 5 bases and J by 0 bases, and 11 bases separated the two germline ends. The germline V gene encodes CDR1 SGHTA and CDR2 FQGTGA. The CDR3 loop spans 15 amino acids. This CDR3 reads CASSPQGFSYNEQFF. CDR3 sequence (DNA): TGTGCCAGCAGCCCACAGGGCTTCTCCTACAATGAGCAGTTCTTC.

The chain combines TRBV11-3 with TRBJ2-2; 10 nucleotides agree with TRBD1. Trimming cost V 5 bases and J 3 bases; bases outside gene matches: 3. The germline gives CDR1 SGHNT, CDR2 YENEEA. CDR3 length: 15 residues. CDR3 residues: CASSPGQGHTGELFF. The DNA of the CDR3 is TGTGCCAGCAGCCCGGGACAGGGGCACACCGGGGAGCTGTTTTTT.

The gene calls are TRBV6-1 and TRBJ1-2; D gene ambiguous. Germline loops: CDR1 MNHNS, CDR2 SASEGT. The CDR3 consists of 15 residues. Trimming took off 0 bases at V and 3 bases at J, with 11 bases between the two ends. DNA for the CDR3: TGTGCCAGCAGTGAAGCCCTCGCGGGCCACTATGGCTACACCTTC. Translation: CASSEALAGHYGYTF.

This chain joins TRBV9 and TRBJ2-1; D is perhaps TRBD2 (8 bases). Germline V CDR1 and CDR2: SGDLS, YYNGEE. This CDR3 has 17 residues. V shed 4 bases and J shed 8 bases, with 25 bases lying between them. CDR3 nucleotides: TGTGCCAGCAGCTCCTCCCAGGGGGGACTAGTCGTCGATGAGCAGTTCTTC. Its translation: CASSSSQGGLVVDEQFF.

The chain has TRBV7-3 and TRBJ2-3; 7 bases line up with TRBD2. The CDR3 covers 16 residues. J lost 4 bases, V lost 2 bases, and 9 bases had no gene match. Germline loops: CDR1 SGHTA, CDR2 FQGTGA. The CDR3 DNA reads TGTGCCAGCAGCTTAGGGACTAACAGACACTCAGATACGCAGTATTTT. Translating it yields CASSLGTNRHSDTQYF.

This clone was detected a few times. This sequence joins TRBV14 and TRBJ2-2; TRBD1 matches at 9 bases. The CDR3 is 15 residues long. Germline V gene sequence: CDR1 SGHDN, CDR2 FVKESK. Trimming removed 1 base from V and 6 bases from J; junction bases left unmatched: 3. The CDR3 here is CASSQGWTGAGELFF. The CDR3 coding sequence is TGTGCCAGCAGCCAAGGGTGGACAGGGGCCGGGGAGCTGTTTTTT. Full variable domain (rest looked up from reference TRBV14 and TRBJ2-2): EAGVTQFPSHSVIEKGQTVTLRCDPISGHDNLYWYRRVMGKEIKFLLHFVKESKQDESGMPNNRFLAERTGGTYSTLKVQPAELEDSGVYFCASSQGWTGAGELFFGEGSRLTVL.

As to this clone: Other nucleotide sequences in the sample specify the same CDR3. CDR3 sequence: CASSLEAGSNTGELFF. In DNA, the CDR3 is TGTGCCAGCAGCTTAGAGGCAGGATCGAACACCGGGGAGCTGTTTTTT. V is TRBV11-2 and J is TRBJ2-2; D uncertain. The V and J ends lost 0 bases and 0 bases respectively, with 8 bases between them. The CDR3 is made up of 16 amino acids. Germline V CDR1 and CDR2: SGHAT, FQNNGV.

The J gene is TRBJ2-7, the V gene TRBV11-2; 7 bases are a match to TRBD2. J was trimmed by 3 bases and V by 4 bases; bases with no gene match: 12. The CDR3 has 16 residues. Germline V lookup: CDR1 SGHAT, CDR2 FQNNGV. The CDR3 region has the DNA TGTGCCAGCAGCTGGATGGCAGCGGGAAGTTACTACGAGCAGTACTTC. Encoded protein: CASSWMAAGSYYEQYF.

This clone was seen only once. The CDR3 nucleotides are TGTGCCAGCAGCCAAGAAGGAGCGGGAGGGCCAGGGGACCAGTACTTC. It yields the protein CASSQEGAGGPGDQYF. This sequence joins TRBV4-2 and TRBJ2-5; 10 nucleotides match TRBD2. Germline V lookup: CDR1 LGHNA, CDR2 YNFKEQ. The junction had 11 bases not matched to a gene; V was cut back by 0 bases and J by 10 bases. The CDR3 covers 16 residues.

This clone was recorded a few times. V usage is TRBV7-9 and J usage is TRBJ2-1; D gene unclear. Germline V gene data show CDR1 as SEHNR and CDR2 as FQNEAQ (reference sequence). The CDR3 loop spans 12 amino acids. The V gene lost 1 base and the J gene lost 9 bases, with 7 bases spanning the gap. The CDR3 here is CASSLGSSEQFF. For the CDR3, the DNA is TGTGCCAGCAGCTTAGGTTCAAGTGAGCAGTTCTTC.

This clone was recorded a few times. This chain links TRBV9 with TRBJ1-4; TRBD1 matches at 8 bases. The length of the CDR3 is 15 residues. CDR1 and CDR2 (germline): SGDLS, YYNGEE. The V segment lost 3 bases and the J segment 4 bases; nucleotides outside the gene matches: 5. The CDR3 DNA is TGTGCCAGCAGCGCCAGGGGGCGCGGTAATGAAAAACTGTTTTTT. This codes for CASSARGRGNEKLFF.

The rearrangement joins TRBV7-2 to TRBJ2-1, with 10 bases identical to TRBD2. Germline assignment: CDR1 SGHTA and CDR2 FQGNSA. The junction had 15 bases not matched to a gene; V was cut back by 4 bases and J by 3 bases. This CDR3 has 19 amino acids. The CDR3 DNA follows: TGTGCCAGCAGCTCCGATCCCCCTAGGACTAGCGGAATCTACAATGAGCAGTTCTTC. Residues: CASSSDPPRTSGIYNEQFF.

The V call is TRBV11-2, the J call TRBJ1-5, with a weak D call TRBD1 (6 bases). The CDR3 consists of 14 residues. CDR1 is SGHAT, CDR2 FQNNGV, per germline. Trimming took off 5 bases at V and 7 bases at J, with 15 bases between the two ends. CDR3 sequence (DNA): TGTGCCAGCAGCGCCCGATGGGGGGGCCAGCCCCAGCATTTT. Its protein is CASSARWGGQPQHF.

The rearrangement uses TRBV15 and TRBJ2-5; 14 bases are a match to TRBD2. CDR1 is LNHNV, CDR2 YYDKDF, per germline (reference sequence). J lost 5 bases, V lost 1 base, and 6 bases had no gene match. The CDR3 runs to 17 residues. As DNA, the CDR3 is TGTGCCACCAGCAGAGGGGGGACTAGCGGGAGAGCGGAGACCCAGTACTTC. Translated, it gives CATSRGGTSGRAETQYF.

This clone was picked up a small number of times. This sequence joins TRBV7-2 and TRBJ2-7, with a weak D call TRBD2 (6 bases). CDR1 is SGHTA, CDR2 FQGNSA, per germline. The length of the CDR3 is 16 residues. V gave up 4 bases and J gave up 1 base, with 17 bases separating them. The CDR3 DNA sequence: TGTGCCAGCAGCTCCCCGTGGCGGGGCGGATCCTACGAGCAGTACTTC. The encoded protein is CASSSPWRGGSYEQYF.

The genes are TRBV30 and TRBJ1-4, with TRBD1 as a possible D gene (6 bases). This CDR3 comprises 14 residues. Germline V gives CDR1 GTSNPN, CDR2 SVGIG (reference sequence). Trimming took off 0 bases at V and 10 bases at J, with 15 bases between the two ends. DNA of the CDR3: TGTGCCTGGAGTGTACACAGGGCGAGGGGAAAACTGTTTTTT. Residues: CAWSVHRARGKLFF.

Only a few counts were recorded for this clone. The chain joins TRBV5-1 to TRBJ1-2; no definite D call. The V gene's germline CDR1 is SGHRS and CDR2 YFSETQ. This CDR3 has 10 residues. Between the trimmed V and J ends, which lost 4 bases and 7 bases, there was a span of 5 bases. The CDR3 loop is CASSVGGYTF. The DNA for the CDR3 is TGCGCCAGCAGCGTCGGTGGCTACACCTTC.

This chain uses TRBV2 with TRBJ2-1; D is undetermined. The V gene's germline CDR1 is SNHLY and CDR2 FYNNEI. The CDR3 spans 12 residues. V was shortened by 6 bases and J by 4 bases, with 7 bases between the two germline ends. This CDR3 reads CASRGSYNEQFF. In DNA, the CDR3 is TGTGCCAGCAGGGGGTCTTACAATGAGCAGTTCTTC.

The chain combines TRBV19 with TRBJ1-2; D not resolved. Per germline, CDR1 LNHDA and CDR2 SQIVND (reference sequence). This CDR3 region has 11 residues. The V end was cut by 5 bases, the J end by 5 bases, with 6 bases between. The CDR3 region is CASSHGYGYTF. CDR3 nucleotide sequence: TGTGCCAGTAGTCACGGATATGGCTACACCTTC.

This clone appeared a few times. V usage is TRBV2 and J usage is TRBJ1-2, with D perhaps TRBD1 (6 bases). The length of the CDR3 is 14 residues. Per the germline V gene, CDR1 is SNHLY and CDR2 is FYNNEI. The V end lost 0 bases, the J end lost 6 bases, and 11 bases lay between the germline ends. DNA of the CDR3: TGTGCCAGCAGTGAAGCGCTTCGGGGGCATGGCTACACCTTC. Amino acids: CASSEALRGHGYTF.

In the case of this clone: The junction departs from the called germline gene at one end, perhaps through a read error. This chain uses TRBV5-1 with TRBJ2-1, with D perhaps TRBD2 (6 bases). Germline V gene sequence: CDR1 SGHRS, CDR2 YFSETQ. The CDR3 covers 15 residues. CDR3 region: CANSLPLGSGTEQFF. For the CDR3, the DNA is TGCGCCAACAGCCTCCCTCTCGGGAGTGGTACTGAGCAGTTCTTC.

A word on this clone: A much bigger clone sits one base away, suggesting this may be a read error. The chain joins TRBV10-3 to TRBJ2-6; either TRBD1 or TRBD2 may supply D (5 bases each). This CDR3 has 18 amino acids. Germline-derived CDR1 and CDR2 are ENHRY and SYGVKD. The CDR3 here is CAISERDGKSSGANVLAF. The CDR3 nucleotides are TGTGCCATCAGTGAGCGGGACGGCAAAAGCTCTGGGGCCAACGTCCTGGCTTTC.

This chain links TRBV7-2 with TRBJ2-3, with D perhaps TRBD2 (5 bases). V lost 6 bases, J lost 4 bases, and 11 bases lay in between. The CDR3 is made up of 13 amino acids. Germline CDR1 is SGHTA and CDR2 is FQGNSA. The chain's CDR3 is CASSSSRSDTQYF. CDR3 nucleotide sequence: TGTGCCAGCAGTTCTAGCAGATCAGATACGCAGTATTTT.